Shown below are 6 T cell receptor beta chains from a single sample sequenced in a study of T-cell memory formation after mild COVID-19. TCRdb re-derived calls from the 5' RACE reads in MiXCR, one entry per CDR3 protein. The top ten clones hold roughly 4.3% of a sample with roughly 170,000 distinct CDR3 sequences, approximately 17% of them seen once. The source material was PBMCs or a T cell subset sorted from them (not recorded which). The source is a young man who had mild COVID-19 (a few samples of this study predate the infection). Cell type and time point are not known.

CDR3 region: CASSRSSYEQYF. CDR3 in DNA: TGTGCCAGCAGCCGGAGCTCCTACGAGCAGTACTTC. The rearrangement links TRBV7-9 to TRBJ2-7; D gene ambiguous. This CDR3 contains 12 residues. V shed 5 bases and J shed 0 bases, with 5 bases lying between them. Germline CDR1 is SEHNR and CDR2 is FQNEAQ (reference sequence).

This clonotype occurred a few times. The chain links TRBV19 to TRBJ2-5, with 9 bases matching TRBD2. Looked up from germline, CDR1 is LNHDA and CDR2 is SQIVND (reference sequence). This CDR3 is 14 amino acids long. The junction had 4 bases not matched to a gene; V was cut back by 8 bases and J by 0 bases. CDR3 DNA sequence: TGTGCCAGTGGGACTAGCTTCTACCAAGAGACCCAGTACTTC. This sequence encodes CASGTSFYQETQYF.

The V and J genes are TRBV6-5 and TRBJ1-2, with D maybe TRBD1 (5 bases). Germline-derived CDR1 and CDR2 are MNHEY and SVGAGI. V was cut by 6 bases and J by 7 bases, with 15 bases left in between. The length of the CDR3 is 13 residues. The CDR3 DNA reads as TGTGCCAGCAGCCCCCTCAGGGTTGCTGGCTACACCTTC. It yields the protein CASSPLRVAGYTF.

The J gene is TRBJ2-1, the V gene TRBV18, with 7 positions matching TRBD1. V lost 8 bases and J lost 12; bases outside the gene matches: 19. The CDR3 is 15 amino acids. The V gene's germline CDR1 is KGHSH and CDR2 LQKENI. The CDR3 sequence: CASAYPGQQRMRQFF. In DNA form, the CDR3 reads TGTGCCAGCGCCTACCCGGGACAGCAAAGAATGAGGCAGTTCTTC.

The V gene is TRBV5-1, the J gene TRBJ2-3; D is ambiguous. Germline V gene lookup returns CDR1 SGHRS and CDR2 YFSETQ. Deletions cut 3 bases from V and 6 bases from J, with 5 bases between. The CDR3 consists of 11 residues. DNA for the CDR3: TGCGCCAGCAGCTGGTCTGATACGCAGTATTTT. Translated: CASSWSDTQYF.

This clonotype has ten or more counts. This rearrangement joins TRBV7-2 to TRBJ2-2, with D hard to call. This CDR3 has 12 residues. CDR1 is SGHTA, CDR2 FQGNSA, per germline. Trimming shortened V by 1 base and J by 7 bases, and 4 bases separated the two germline ends. CDR3 bases: TGTGCCAGCAGCTTAGTGGGCGGGGAGCTGTTTTTT. Its translation is CASSLVGGELFF.